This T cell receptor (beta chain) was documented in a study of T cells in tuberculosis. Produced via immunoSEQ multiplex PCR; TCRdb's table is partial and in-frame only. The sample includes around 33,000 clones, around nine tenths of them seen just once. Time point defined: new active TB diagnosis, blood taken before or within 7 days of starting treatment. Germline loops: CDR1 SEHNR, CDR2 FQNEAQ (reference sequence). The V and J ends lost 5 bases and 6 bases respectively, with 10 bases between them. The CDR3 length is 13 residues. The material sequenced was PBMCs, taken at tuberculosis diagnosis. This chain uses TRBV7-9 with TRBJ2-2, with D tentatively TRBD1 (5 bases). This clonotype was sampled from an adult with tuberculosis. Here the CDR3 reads CASSPEGAGELFF. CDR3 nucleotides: TGTGCCAGCAGCCCCGAAGGGGCCGGGGAGCTGTTTTTT.